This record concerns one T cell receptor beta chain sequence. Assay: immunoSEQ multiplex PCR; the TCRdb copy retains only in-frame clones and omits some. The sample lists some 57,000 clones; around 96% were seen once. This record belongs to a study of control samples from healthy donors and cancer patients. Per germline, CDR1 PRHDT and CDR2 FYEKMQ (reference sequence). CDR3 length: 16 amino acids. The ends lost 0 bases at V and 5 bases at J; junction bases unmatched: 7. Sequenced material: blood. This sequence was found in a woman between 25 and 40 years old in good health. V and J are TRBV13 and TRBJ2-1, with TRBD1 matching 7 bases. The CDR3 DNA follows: TGTGCCAGCAGCTTAGGATACGGACAGGTCCACAATGAGCAGTTCTTC. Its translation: CASSLGYGQVHNEQFF.